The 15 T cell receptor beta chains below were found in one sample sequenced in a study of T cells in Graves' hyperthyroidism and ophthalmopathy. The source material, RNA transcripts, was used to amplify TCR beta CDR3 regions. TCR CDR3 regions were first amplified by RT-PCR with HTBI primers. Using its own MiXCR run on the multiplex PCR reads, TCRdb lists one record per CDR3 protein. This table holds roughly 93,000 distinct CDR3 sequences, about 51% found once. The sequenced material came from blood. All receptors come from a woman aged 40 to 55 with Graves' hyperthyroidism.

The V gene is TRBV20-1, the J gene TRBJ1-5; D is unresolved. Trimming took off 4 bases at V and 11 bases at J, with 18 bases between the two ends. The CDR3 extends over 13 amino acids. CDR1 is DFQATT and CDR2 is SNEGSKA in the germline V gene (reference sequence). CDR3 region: CSAMGVLRETQHF. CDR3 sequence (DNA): TGCAGTGCTATGGGAGTTCTCCGGGAGACCCAGCATTTT.

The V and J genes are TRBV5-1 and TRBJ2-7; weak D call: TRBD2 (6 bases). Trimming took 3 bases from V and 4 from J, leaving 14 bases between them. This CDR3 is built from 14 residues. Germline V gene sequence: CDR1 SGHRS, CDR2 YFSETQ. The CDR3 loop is CASSSGRTSYEQYF. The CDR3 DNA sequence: TGCGCCAGCAGCTCCGGGAGAACCTCATACGAGCAGTACTTC.

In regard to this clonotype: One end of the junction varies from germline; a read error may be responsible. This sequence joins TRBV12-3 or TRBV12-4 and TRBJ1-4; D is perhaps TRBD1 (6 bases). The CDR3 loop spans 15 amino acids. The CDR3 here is CASSLAGASNGKLFF. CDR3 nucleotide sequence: TGTGCCAGCAGTTTAGCGGGGGCCTCTAATGGAAAACTGTTTTTT.

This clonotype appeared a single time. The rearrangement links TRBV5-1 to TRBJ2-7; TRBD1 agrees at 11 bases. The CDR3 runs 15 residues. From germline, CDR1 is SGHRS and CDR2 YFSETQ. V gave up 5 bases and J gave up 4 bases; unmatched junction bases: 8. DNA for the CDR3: TGCGCCAGCAGTCCCGGGACAGGGGGGGCGTACGAGCAGTACTTC. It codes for CASSPGTGGAYEQYF.

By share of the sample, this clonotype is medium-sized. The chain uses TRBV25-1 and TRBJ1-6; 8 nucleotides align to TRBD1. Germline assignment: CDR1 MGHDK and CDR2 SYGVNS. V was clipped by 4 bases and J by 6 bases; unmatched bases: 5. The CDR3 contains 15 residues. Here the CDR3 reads CASSATGGGNSPLHF. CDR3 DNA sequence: TGTGCCAGCAGTGCCACAGGGGGTGGTAATTCACCCCTCCACTTT.

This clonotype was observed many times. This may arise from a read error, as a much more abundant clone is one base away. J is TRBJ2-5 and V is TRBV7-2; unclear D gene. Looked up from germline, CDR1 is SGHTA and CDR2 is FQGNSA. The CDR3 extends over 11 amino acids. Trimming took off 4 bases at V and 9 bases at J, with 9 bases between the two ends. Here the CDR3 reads CASSSQEPQYF. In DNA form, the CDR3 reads TGTGCCAGCAGCTCTCAGGAGCCCCAGTACTTC. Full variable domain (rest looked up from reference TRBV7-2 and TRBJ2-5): GAGVSQSPSNKVTEKGKDVELRCDPISGHTALYWYRQSLGQGLEFLIYFQGNSAPDKSGLPSDRFSAERTGGSVSTLTIQRTQQEDSAVYLCASSSQEPQYFGPGTRLLVL.

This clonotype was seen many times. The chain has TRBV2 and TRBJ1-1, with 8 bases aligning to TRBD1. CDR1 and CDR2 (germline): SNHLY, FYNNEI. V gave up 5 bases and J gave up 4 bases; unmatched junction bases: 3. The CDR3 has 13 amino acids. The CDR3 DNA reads TGTGCCAGCAGTCCCACAGGGGGCACTGAAGCTTTCTTT. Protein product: CASSPTGGTEAFF.

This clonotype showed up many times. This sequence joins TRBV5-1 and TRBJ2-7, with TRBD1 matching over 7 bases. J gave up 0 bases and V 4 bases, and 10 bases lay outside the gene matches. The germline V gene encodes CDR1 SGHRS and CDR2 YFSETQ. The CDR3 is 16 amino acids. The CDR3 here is CASSAHSGTASYEQYF. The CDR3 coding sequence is TGCGCCAGCAGCGCCCATTCTGGGACAGCCTCCTACGAGCAGTACTTC. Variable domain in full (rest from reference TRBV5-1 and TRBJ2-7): KAGVTQTPRYLIKTRGQQVTLSCSPISGHRSVSWYQQTPGQGLQFLFEYFSETQRNKGNFPGRFSGRQFSNSRSEMNVSTLELGDSALYLCASSAHSGTASYEQYFGPGTRLTVT.

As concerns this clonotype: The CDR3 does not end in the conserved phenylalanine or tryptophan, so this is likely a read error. CDR3: CASRPSTQGDYGYTL. The CDR3 DNA reads TGTGCCAGCAGACCGTCGACACAAGGCGATTATGGCTACACCTTA. The chain is built from TRBV9 and TRBJ1-2; the D is unclear. Germline loops: CDR1 SGDLS, CDR2 YYNGEE. V gave up 5 bases and J gave up 5 bases, with 19 bases separating them. This CDR3 is built from 15 residues.

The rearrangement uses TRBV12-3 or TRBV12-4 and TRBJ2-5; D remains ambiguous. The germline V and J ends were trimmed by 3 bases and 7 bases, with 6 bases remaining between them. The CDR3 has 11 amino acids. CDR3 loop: CASSLARTQYF. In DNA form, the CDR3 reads TGTGCCAGCAGTTTGGCCAGGACCCAGTACTTC.

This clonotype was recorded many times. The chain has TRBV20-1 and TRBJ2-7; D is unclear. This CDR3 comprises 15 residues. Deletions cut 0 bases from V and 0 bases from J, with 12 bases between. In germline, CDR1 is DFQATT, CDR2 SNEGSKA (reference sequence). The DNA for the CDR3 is TGCAGTGCTAGAGATAGAAAGGAGAGCTCCTACGAGCAGTACTTC. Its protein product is CSARDRKESSYEQYF.

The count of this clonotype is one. The CDR3 bases are TGTGCCAGCAGCGGACAGGGTGGGGGTGGCTACACCTTC. Encoded protein: CASSGQGGGGYTF. The chain links TRBV7-9 to TRBJ1-2; 8 bases are a match to TRBD1. There are 13 residues in the CDR3. V shed 5 bases, J shed 7 bases, and the junction held 6 bases outside the gene matches. The germline V gene has CDR1 SEHNR and CDR2 FQNEAQ (reference sequence).

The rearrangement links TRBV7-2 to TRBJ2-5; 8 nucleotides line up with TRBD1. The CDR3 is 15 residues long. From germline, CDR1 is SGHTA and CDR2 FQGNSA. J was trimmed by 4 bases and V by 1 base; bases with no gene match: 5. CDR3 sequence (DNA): TGTGCCAGCAGCTTAGTTGCAGGGGGCGCAGAGACCCAGTACTTC. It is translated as CASSLVAGGAETQYF.

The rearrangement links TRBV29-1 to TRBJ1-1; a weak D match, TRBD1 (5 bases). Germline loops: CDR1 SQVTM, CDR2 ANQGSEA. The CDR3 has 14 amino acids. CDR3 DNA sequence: TGCGGCGGATCCGGGGCCAGGTCGGACACTGAAGCTTTCTTT. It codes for CGGSGARSDTEAFF. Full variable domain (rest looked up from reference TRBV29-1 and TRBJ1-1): SAVISQKPSRDICQRGTSLTIQCQVDSQVTMMFWYRQQPGQSLTLIATANQGSEATYESGFVIDKFPISRPNLTFSTLTVSNMSPEDSSIYLCGGSGARSDTEAFFGQGTRLTVV.

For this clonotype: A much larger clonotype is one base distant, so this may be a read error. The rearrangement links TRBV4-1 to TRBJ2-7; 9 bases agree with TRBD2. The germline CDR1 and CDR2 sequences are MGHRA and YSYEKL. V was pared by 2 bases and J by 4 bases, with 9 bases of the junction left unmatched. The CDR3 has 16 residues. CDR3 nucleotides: TGCGCCAGCAGCCAAAGGAAGGCGGGAGGGTCGTACGAGCAGTACTTC. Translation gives CASSQRKAGGSYEQYF.